Here is one T cell receptor (beta chain) with its context. This sample was included in a study of blood T cell repertoires in COVID-19. Study-wide background: COVID-19 samples from acute and convalescent phases originated in the United States, Italy and Spain. PBMCs, B-cell-depleted T cells, or T cells were the source of the cDNA or gDNA that made up the material.

Germline loops: CDR1 SGHDN, CDR2 FVKESK. Unmatched junction bases numbered 5, after V lost 2 bases and J lost 3 bases. The CDR3 is 15 amino acids. As processed by the authors: Reference gene primer amplification in the assay estimated nucleated cell counts. Assay used: immunoSEQ multiplex PCR; TCRdb lists only in-frame clones, some missing. Clone size and V and J calls were adopted from that table, with D and trimming inferred from the DNA. The table has approximately 60,000 clones, around 80% seen once. The TCR originated in a woman of 80 years or more with acute or convalescent COVID-19. The sample comprised peripheral blood. The chain joins TRBV14 to TRBJ2-7; 9 nucleotides line up with TRBD2. DNA of the CDR3: TGTGCCAGCAGCCAATTAATGACTAGCGGCTACGAGCAGTACTTC. The encoded protein is CASSQLMTSGYEQYF.